This T cell receptor beta chain comes out of a study of T cell repertoires in cytomegalovirus infection. Study context: Indicated by public TCR beta signatures were CMV infection and matching HLA type. The study's findings and limits: Across the ex vivo response, the dominant clonotypes were HLA-C-restricted CMV-specific TCR beta clonotypes.

This clonotype was seen repeatedly, ten times or more. Its matching antigen is unknown. Germline assignment: CDR1 MDHEN and CDR2 SYDVKM. Trimming took off 6 bases at V and 2 bases at J, with 16 bases between the two ends. CDR3 size: 15 residues. Using its own MiXCR run on the reads, TCRdb lists one record per CDR3 protein. This sample yields around 190,000 distinct CDR3 sequences, of which approximately 15% are seen a single time; about a quarter belongs to the top ten. Specimen: PBMCs. The rearrangement joins TRBV28 to TRBJ2-5; a possible D gene is TRBD2 (6 bases). This TCR was recovered from a human donor in good health (CMV status not recorded). Some clones in this sample may be carry-over from other donors' samples. CDR3 coding DNA: TGTGCCAGCAGCCCTGGAGGGATTTTGCAAGAGACCCAGTACTTC. This codes for CASSPGGILQETQYF.